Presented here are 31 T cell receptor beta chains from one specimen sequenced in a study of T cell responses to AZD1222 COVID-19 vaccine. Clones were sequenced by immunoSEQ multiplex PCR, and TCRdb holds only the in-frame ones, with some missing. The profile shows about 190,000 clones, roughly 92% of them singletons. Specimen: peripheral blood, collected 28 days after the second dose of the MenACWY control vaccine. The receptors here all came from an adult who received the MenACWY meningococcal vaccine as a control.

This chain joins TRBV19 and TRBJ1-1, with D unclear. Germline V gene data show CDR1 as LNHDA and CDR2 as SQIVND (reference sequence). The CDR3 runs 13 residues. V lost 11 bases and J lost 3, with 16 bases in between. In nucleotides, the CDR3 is TGTGCCGGTTCTCAGAAGGTGGACACTGAAGCTTTCTTT. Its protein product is CAGSQKVDTEAFF. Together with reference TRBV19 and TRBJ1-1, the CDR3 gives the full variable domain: DGGITQSPKYLFRKEGQNVTLSCEQNLNHDAMYWYRQDPGQGLRLIYYSQIVNDFQKGDIAEGYSVSREKKESFPLTVTSAQKNPTAFYLCAGSQKVDTEAFFGQGTRLTVV.

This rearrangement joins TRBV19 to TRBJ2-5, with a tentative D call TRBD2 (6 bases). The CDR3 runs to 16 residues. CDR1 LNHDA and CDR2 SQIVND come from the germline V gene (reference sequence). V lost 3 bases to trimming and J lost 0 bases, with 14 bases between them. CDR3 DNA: TGTGCCAGTAGTATGGGGCCCGGGAGATACCAAGAGACCCAGTACTTC. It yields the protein CASSMGPGRYQETQYF. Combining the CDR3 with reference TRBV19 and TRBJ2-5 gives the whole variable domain DGGITQSPKYLFRKEGQNVTLSCEQNLNHDAMYWYRQDPGQGLRLIYYSQIVNDFQKGDIAEGYSVSREKKESFPLTVTSAQKNPTAFYLCASSMGPGRYQETQYFGPGTRLLVL.

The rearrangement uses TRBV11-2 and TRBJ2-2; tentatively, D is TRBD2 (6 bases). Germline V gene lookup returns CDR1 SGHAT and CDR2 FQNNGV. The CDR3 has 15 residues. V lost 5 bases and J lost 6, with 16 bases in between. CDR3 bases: TGTGCCAGCAGCCGGAGGGTAGCCTACCCCGGGGAGCTGTTTTTT. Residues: CASSRRVAYPGELFF.

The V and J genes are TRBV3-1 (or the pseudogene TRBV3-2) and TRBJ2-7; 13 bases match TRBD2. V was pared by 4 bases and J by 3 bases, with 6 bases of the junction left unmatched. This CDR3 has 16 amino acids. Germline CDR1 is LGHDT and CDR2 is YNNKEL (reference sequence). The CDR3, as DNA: TGTGCCAGCAGCCCCCCGGGACTAGCGGGGTACTACGAGCAGTACTTC. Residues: CASSPPGLAGYYEQYF.

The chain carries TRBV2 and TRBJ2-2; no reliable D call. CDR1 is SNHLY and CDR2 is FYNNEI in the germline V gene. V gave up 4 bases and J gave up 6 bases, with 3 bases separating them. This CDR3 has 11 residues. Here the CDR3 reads CASSVAGELFF. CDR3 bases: TGTGCCAGCAGTGTTGCCGGGGAGCTGTTTTTT.

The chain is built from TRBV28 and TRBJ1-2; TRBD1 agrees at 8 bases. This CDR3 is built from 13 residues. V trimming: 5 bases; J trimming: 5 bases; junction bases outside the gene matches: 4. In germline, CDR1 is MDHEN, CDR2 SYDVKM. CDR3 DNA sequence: TGTGCCAGCAGTCCAAGACAGGGGTATGGCTACACCTTC. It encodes CASSPRQGYGYTF.

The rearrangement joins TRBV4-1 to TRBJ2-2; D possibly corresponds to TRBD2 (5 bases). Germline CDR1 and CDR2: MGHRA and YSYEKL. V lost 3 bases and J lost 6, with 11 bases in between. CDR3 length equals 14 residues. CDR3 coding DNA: TGCGCCAGCAGCCACTTCCAGGAGGCCGGGGAGCTGTTTTTT. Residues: CASSHFQEAGELFF.

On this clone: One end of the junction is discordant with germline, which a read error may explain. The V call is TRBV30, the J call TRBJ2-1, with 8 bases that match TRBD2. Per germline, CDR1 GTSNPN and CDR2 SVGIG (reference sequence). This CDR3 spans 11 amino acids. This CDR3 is CAWSAGTRRLF. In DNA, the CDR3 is TGTGCCTGGAGTGCCGGGACTAGAAGGCTCTTC.

The CDR3 protein is CSVDREPYNEQFF. The DNA for the CDR3 is TGCAGCGTTGACCGGGAGCCATACAATGAGCAGTTCTTC. The rearrangement joins TRBV29-1 to TRBJ2-1; D is possibly TRBD2 (6 bases). V was pared by 3 bases and J by 4 bases, with 10 bases between. This CDR3 region has 13 residues. Looked up from germline, CDR1 is SQVTM and CDR2 is ANQGSEA.

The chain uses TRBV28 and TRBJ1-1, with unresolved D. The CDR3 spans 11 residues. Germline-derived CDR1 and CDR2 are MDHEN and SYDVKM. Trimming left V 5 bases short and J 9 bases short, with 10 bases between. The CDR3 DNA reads TGTGCCAGCAGTAGCCGGCCTAAAGCTTTCTTT. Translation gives CASSSRPKAFF.

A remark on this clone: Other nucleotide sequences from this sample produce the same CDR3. The CDR3, as DNA: TGTGCCAGTACCCCGGGACAGGGGGCTTACGAGCAGTACTTC. This gives the protein CASTPGQGAYEQYF. The chain uses TRBV19 and TRBJ2-7; TRBD1 matches at 12 bases. Germline V gene data show CDR1 as LNHDA and CDR2 as SQIVND (reference sequence). V gave up 7 bases and J gave up 4 bases; unmatched junction bases: 5. The CDR3 is made up of 14 amino acids.

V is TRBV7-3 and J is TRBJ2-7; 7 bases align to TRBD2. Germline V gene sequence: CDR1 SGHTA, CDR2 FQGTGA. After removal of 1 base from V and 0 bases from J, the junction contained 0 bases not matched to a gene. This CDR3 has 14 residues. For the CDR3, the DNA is TGTGCCAGCAGCTTAAGCGGGAGCTCCTACGAGCAGTACTTC. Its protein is CASSLSGSSYEQYF.

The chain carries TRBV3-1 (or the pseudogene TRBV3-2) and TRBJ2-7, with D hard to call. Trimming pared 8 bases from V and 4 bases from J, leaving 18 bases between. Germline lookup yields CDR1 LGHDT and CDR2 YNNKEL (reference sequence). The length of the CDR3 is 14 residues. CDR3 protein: CASQSSLPTYEQYF. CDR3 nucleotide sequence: TGTGCCAGCCAGTCCAGCCTCCCTACTTACGAGCAGTACTTC.

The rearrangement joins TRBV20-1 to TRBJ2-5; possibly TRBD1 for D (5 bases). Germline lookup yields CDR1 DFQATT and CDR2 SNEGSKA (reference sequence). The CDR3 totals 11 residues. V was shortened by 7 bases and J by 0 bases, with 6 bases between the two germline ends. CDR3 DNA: TGCAGTGGACAGTACCAAGAGACCCAGTACTTC. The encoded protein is CSGQYQETQYF.

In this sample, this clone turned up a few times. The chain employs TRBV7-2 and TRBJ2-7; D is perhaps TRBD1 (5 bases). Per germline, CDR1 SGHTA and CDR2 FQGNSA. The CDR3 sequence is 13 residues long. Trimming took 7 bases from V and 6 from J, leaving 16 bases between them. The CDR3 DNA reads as TGTGCCAGCACCATTTCGGTGGGGCGCGAGCAGTACTTC. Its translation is CASTISVGREQYF.

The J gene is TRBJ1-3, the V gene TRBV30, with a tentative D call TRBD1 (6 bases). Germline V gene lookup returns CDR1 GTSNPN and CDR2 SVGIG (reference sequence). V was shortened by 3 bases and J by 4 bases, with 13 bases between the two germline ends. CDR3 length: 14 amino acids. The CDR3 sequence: CAWSGGQVGNTIYF. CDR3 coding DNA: TGTGCCTGGAGCGGGGGGCAGGTGGGAAACACCATATATTTT.

The CDR3 DNA sequence: TGTGCCAGCAGCTTACGGGGAGCCGGAACTAATGAAAAACTGTTTTTT. Its protein product is CASSLRGAGTNEKLFF. This sequence joins TRBV11-2 and TRBJ1-4; D gene ambiguous. Germline V CDR1 and CDR2: SGHAT, FQNNGV. The V end was cut by 2 bases, the J end by 1 base, with 11 bases between. This CDR3 contains 16 residues.

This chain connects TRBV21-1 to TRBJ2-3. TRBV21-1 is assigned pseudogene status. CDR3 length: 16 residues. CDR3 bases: TGTGCCAGCAGCCGCCCATGGTCATCTAGCACAGATACGCAGTATTTT. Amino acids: CASSRPWSSSTDTQYF.

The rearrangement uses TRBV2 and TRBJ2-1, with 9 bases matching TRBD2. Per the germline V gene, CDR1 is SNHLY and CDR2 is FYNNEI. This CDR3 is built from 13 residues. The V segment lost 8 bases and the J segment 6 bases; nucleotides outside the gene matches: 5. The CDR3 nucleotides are TGTGCCAGCGAGCGGGAGGTCCGCAATGAGCAGTTCTTC. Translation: CASEREVRNEQFF.

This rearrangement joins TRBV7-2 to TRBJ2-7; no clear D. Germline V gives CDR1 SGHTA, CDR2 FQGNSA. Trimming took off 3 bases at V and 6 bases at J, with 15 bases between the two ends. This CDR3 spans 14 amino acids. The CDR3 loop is CASSLAGQPFEQYF. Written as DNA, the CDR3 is TGTGCCAGCAGCTTGGCCGGGCAACCTTTCGAGCAGTACTTC.

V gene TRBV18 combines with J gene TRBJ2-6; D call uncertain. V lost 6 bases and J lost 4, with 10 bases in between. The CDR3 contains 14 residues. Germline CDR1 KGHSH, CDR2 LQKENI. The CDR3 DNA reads TGTGCCAGCTCCAACCCGAGGGGGGCCAACGTCCTGACTTTC. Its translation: CASSNPRGANVLTF.

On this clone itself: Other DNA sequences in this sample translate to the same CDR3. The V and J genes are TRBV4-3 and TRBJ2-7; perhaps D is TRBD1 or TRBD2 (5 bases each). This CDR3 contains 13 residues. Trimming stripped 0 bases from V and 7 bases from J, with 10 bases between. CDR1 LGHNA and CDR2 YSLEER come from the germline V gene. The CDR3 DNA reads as TGCGCCAGCAGCCAAGATGGGACGGTAGAGCAGTACTTC. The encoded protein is CASSQDGTVEQYF.

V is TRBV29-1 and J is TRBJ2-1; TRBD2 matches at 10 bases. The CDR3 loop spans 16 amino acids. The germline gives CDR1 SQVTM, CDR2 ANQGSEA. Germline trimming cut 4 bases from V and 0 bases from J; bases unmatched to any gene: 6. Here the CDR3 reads CSVVPSGRPSYNEQFF. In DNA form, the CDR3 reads TGCAGCGTTGTCCCTAGCGGGAGACCCTCCTACAATGAGCAGTTCTTC.

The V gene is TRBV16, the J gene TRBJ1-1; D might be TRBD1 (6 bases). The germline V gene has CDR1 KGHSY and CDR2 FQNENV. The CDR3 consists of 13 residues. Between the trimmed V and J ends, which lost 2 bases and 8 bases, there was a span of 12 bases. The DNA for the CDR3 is TGTGCCAGCAGCCAACCTAGGACAGCGGAAGCTTTCTTT. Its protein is CASSQPRTAEAFF.

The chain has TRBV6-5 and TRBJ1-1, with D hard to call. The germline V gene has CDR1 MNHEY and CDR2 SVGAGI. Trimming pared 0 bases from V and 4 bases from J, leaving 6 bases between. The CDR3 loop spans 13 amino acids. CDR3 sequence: CASSYSFGTEAFF. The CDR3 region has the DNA TGTGCCAGCAGTTACTCCTTTGGCACTGAAGCTTTCTTT.

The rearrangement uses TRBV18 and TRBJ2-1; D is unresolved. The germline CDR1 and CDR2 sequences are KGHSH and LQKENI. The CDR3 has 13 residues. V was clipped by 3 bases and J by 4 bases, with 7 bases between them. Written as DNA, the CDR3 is TGTGCCAGCTCACCCAGCGAGTACAATGAGCAGTTCTTC. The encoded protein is CASSPSEYNEQFF.

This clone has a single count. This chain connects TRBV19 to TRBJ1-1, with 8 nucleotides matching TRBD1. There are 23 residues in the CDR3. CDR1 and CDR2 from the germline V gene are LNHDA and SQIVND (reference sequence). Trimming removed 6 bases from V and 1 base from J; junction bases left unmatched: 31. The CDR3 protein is CASRRDRGSVGDRGGRENTEAFF. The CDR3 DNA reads TGTGCCAGTAGGCGAGACAGGGGAAGTGTAGGGGATCGTGGGGGGAGAGAGAACACTGAAGCTTTCTTT.

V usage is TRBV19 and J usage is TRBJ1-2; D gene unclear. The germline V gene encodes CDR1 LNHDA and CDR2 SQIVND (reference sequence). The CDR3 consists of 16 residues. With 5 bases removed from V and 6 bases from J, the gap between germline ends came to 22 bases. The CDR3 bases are TGTGCCAGTAGTCCCCCCTCCGCGTGGGGTAGGCATGGCTACACCTTC. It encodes CASSPPSAWGRHGYTF.

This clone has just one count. This CDR3 reads CASSQDRSGPSSYEQYF. The CDR3 DNA is TGCGCCAGCAGCCAAGATCGCAGCGGACCTAGCTCCTACGAGCAGTACTTC. The gene calls are TRBV4-3 and TRBJ2-7, with a weak D call TRBD2 (5 bases). Germline V lookup: CDR1 LGHNA, CDR2 YSLEER. Trimming took 0 bases from V and 0 from J, leaving 15 bases between them. The CDR3 has 17 amino acids.

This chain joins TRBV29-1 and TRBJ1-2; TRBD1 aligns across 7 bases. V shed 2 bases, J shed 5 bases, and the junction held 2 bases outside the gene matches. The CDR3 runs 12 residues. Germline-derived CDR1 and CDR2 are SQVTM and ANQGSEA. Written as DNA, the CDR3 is TGCAGCGTTGAACAGGGGGGGTATGGCTACACCTTC. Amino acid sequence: CSVEQGGYGYTF.

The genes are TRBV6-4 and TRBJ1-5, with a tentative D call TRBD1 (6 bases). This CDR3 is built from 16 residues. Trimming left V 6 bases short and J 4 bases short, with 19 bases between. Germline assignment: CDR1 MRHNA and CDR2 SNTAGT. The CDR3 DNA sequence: TGTGCCAGCAGGGGTCCCAGGGGTTTTCGGAATCAGCCCCAGCATTTT. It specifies CASRGPRGFRNQPQHF.